The 10 T cell receptor beta chains listed next were all sequenced from one sample in a study of blood T cell repertoires in COVID-19. Libraries were prepared by immunoSEQ multiplex PCR; TCRdb keeps only in-frame clonotypes and omits some of them. The sample lists 200,000 or so clones, around 81% seen once, with more than 10% in the top ten. Sample: peripheral blood. These receptors originate from a woman older than 75 with COVID-19, enrolled during active disease.

The table lists this clone with a count of one. V gene TRBV11-3 combines with J gene TRBJ2-1; weak D call: TRBD2 (5 bases). Trimming left V 0 bases short and J 10 bases short, with 10 bases between. This CDR3 comprises 13 residues. The germline V gene encodes CDR1 SGHNT and CDR2 YENEEA. DNA for the CDR3: TGTGCCAGCAGCTTAGATCCGGGGTGGGAGCAGTTCTTC. Its translation is CASSLDPGWEQFF.

V usage is TRBV7-9 and J usage is TRBJ2-1; the match to TRBD2 covers 8 bases. Germline assignment: CDR1 SEHNR and CDR2 FQNEAQ (reference sequence). The CDR3 runs to 15 residues. V shed 1 base, J shed 7 bases, and the junction held 6 bases outside the gene matches. The CDR3 sequence is CASSLVIAGWNEQFF. The CDR3 DNA is TGTGCCAGCAGCTTAGTTATAGCGGGATGGAATGAGCAGTTCTTC.

The V gene is TRBV28, the J gene TRBJ2-7; possible D gene TRBD2, 5 bases. V was trimmed by 6 bases and J by 1 base, leaving 7 bases between them. Germline V gene sequence: CDR1 MDHEN, CDR2 SYDVKM. This CDR3 is 12 amino acids long. This chain's CDR3 is CASRSGSYEQYF. CDR3 nucleotides: TGTGCCAGCAGGAGCGGTTCCTACGAGCAGTACTTC.

The chain recombines TRBV10-2 with TRBJ1-2; 10 bases agree with TRBD1. V lost 0 bases to trimming and J lost 6 bases; unmatched junction nucleotides: 4. The CDR3 is 15 amino acids. Germline V gene sequence: CDR1 WSHSY, CDR2 SAAADI. In nucleotides, the CDR3 is TGCGCCAGCAGTGAGTCGGGGGACAGGGGCAATGGCTACACCTTC. This encodes CASSESGDRGNGYTF.

The chain couples TRBV5-1 to TRBJ1-1, with 8 positions matching TRBD1. The V and J ends lost 2 bases and 6 bases, in that order; junction bases with no gene match: 6. From germline, CDR1 is SGHRS and CDR2 YFSETQ. This CDR3 region has 14 residues. CDR3 in DNA: TGCGCCAGCAGCTTAGGACAGGGAGGGTCTGAAGCTTTCTTT. This gives the protein CASSLGQGGSEAFF.

This clone was seen only a few times. V is TRBV5-1 and J is TRBJ2-5; 7 bases are shared with TRBD1. From germline, CDR1 is SGHRS and CDR2 YFSETQ. The V and J ends lost 0 bases and 1 base, in that order; junction bases with no gene match: 6. This CDR3 spans 16 amino acids. CDR3 sequence: CASSLGQGWSQETQYF. CDR3 in DNA: TGCGCCAGCAGCTTGGGACAGGGATGGAGCCAAGAGACCCAGTACTTC.

CDR3 sequence reads: CASSFAGRSTDTQYF. For the CDR3, the DNA is TGTGCCAGCAGCTTTGCGGGGAGGAGCACAGATACGCAGTATTTT. The chain recombines TRBV7-2 with TRBJ2-3; possible D gene TRBD2, 6 bases. This CDR3 comprises 15 residues. Germline V gene sequence: CDR1 SGHTA, CDR2 FQGNSA. V was clipped by 3 bases and J by 0 bases, with 10 bases between them.

This chain uses TRBV18 with TRBJ2-5, with D possibly TRBD1 on 5 matching bases. The CDR3 extends over 16 amino acids. Germline loops: CDR1 KGHSH, CDR2 LQKENI. V was cut by 0 bases and J by 0 bases, with 11 bases left in between. The CDR3 bases are TGTGCCAGCTCACCACCGGGGCTAATCCACCAAGAGACCCAGTACTTC. Amino acids: CASSPPGLIHQETQYF.

V is TRBV7-9 and J is TRBJ2-7; D possibly corresponds to TRBD1 (5 bases). This CDR3 is 13 amino acids long. V was trimmed by 1 base and J by 1 base, leaving 5 bases between them. Per germline, CDR1 SEHNR and CDR2 FQNEAQ (reference sequence). The CDR3 nucleotides are TGTGCCAGCAGCTTAGACAGGTCCTACGAGCAGTACTTC. It encodes CASSLDRSYEQYF.

This chain joins TRBV10-3 and TRBJ2-1; 14 bases agree with TRBD2. There are 17 residues in the CDR3. V was pared by 8 bases and J by 9 bases, with 15 bases of the junction left unmatched. Germline CDR1 is ENHRY and CDR2 is SYGVKD. CDR3 in amino acids: CAISNQGLAGGGSEQFF. As DNA, the CDR3 is TGTGCCATCTCGAACCAAGGACTAGCGGGAGGAGGTAGTGAGCAGTTCTTC.